The clone carrying this T cell receptor beta chain was detected ten times or more. The target antigen is unknown. PCR was performed a second time for about 7 to 12 cycles using a sample-barcoded 5' primer and a J-beta primer mix. TCRdb recomputed calls from the 5' RACE reads with MiXCR, one row per CDR3 protein. The sample contains 600,000 to 800,000 distinct CDR3 sequences, 21% of which appear only once. This sample was included in a study of blood T cells in healthy people across ages. Broader study findings: Older age went with lower TCR beta diversity per million T cells, in a roughly linear way.

This CDR3 comprises 15 residues. The germline V gene encodes CDR1 SGDLS and CDR2 YYNGEE. J was trimmed by 2 bases and V by 3 bases; bases with no gene match: 8. The V gene is TRBV9, the J gene TRBJ2-7; 7 positions agree with TRBD2. The TCR comes from a man between 70 and 80 years old in good health. Material for sequencing was blood. The CDR3 DNA sequence: TGTGCCAGCAGCGCGGAGGGGAGGGGACCCTACGAGCAGTACTTC. This translates into CASSAEGRGPYEQYF.